This T cell receptor (beta chain) was profiled in a study of blood T cell repertoires in COVID-19. J was trimmed by 5 bases and V by 8 bases; bases with no gene match: 6. Germline assignment: CDR1 MNHEY and CDR2 SVGAGI. This CDR3 comprises 13 residues. Libraries were prepared by immunoSEQ multiplex PCR; TCRdb keeps only in-frame clonotypes and omits some of them. The repertoire holds hundreds of thousands of clones, roughly 89% seen once, with roughly 8% in the top ten. The sequence derives from a woman in her forties or fifties with COVID-19, enrolled during active disease. The J gene is TRBJ2-5, the V gene TRBV6-5; TRBD1 matches 9 bases. Material: peripheral blood. The CDR3 sequence: CASSGQGEETQYF. The CDR3 DNA follows: TGTGCCAGCTCGGGACAGGGTGAGGAGACCCAGTACTTC.